The clone carrying this T cell receptor (beta chain) was seen ten or more times. What it binds is unknown. This specimen belongs to a study of response to subunit inactivated influenza vaccine. General study findings and limits: Each seasonal flu vaccination may recruit only limited new T cells, authors suggested.

TCRdb recomputed calls from the RT-PCR reads with MiXCR, one row per CDR3 protein. The sample includes 290,000 or so distinct CDR3 sequences, roughly 20% of them seen just once. The V and J ends lost 5 bases and 6 bases, in that order; junction bases with no gene match: 7. CDR3 length: 15 residues. The germline CDR1 and CDR2 sequences are SGHTA and FQGNSA. Specimen: PBMCs from blood, collected about 20 months after vaccination. This sequence originates from a man aged 45 to 70 who received an inactivated influenza vaccine. This chain uses TRBV7-2 with TRBJ1-6, with 7 bases identical to TRBD1. CDR3 in DNA: TGTGCCAGCAGCCCGACAGGGATTCCTAATTCACCCCTCCACTTT. Its translation: CASSPTGIPNSPLHF.